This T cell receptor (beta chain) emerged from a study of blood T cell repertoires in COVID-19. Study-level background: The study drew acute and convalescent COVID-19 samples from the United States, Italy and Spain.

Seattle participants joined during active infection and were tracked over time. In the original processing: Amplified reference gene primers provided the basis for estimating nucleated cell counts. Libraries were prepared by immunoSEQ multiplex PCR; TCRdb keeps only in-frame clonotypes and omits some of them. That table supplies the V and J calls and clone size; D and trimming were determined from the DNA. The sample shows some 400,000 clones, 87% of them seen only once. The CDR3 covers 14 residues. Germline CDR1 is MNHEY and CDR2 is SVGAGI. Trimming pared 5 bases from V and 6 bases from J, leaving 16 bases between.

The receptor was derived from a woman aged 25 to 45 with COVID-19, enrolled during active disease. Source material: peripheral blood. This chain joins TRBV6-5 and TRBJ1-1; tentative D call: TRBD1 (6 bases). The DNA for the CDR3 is TGTGCCAGCAGTCGAGAGGGGGGGAATGCTGAAGCTTTCTTT. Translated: CASSREGGNAEAFF.